A selection of T cell receptor beta chains follows, all from one sample in a study of blood T cell repertoires in COVID-19. TCRdb's table, derived via immunoSEQ multiplex PCR, lists solely in-frame clones and lacks some. The sample yields a few hundred thousand clones, under 90% seen once. Sequences were obtained from peripheral blood. These receptors all come from a woman aged 80 or over with acute or convalescent COVID-19. Each CDR3 is given with its conserved first and last residue. A D gene is named only where the DNA matches it firmly. Clone size is not always given. Where it is, it says once, few, many or a class for expanded clones.

d_call	v_call	clone_size	j_call	cdr3_nt	cdr3_aa
.	TRBV19	.	TRBJ1-1	TGTGCCAGTAAAGAATTAATAGGGAGGAACACTGAAGCTTTCTTT	CASKELIGRNTEAFF
TRBD1	TRBV24-1	.	TRBJ1-2	TGTGCCACCAGTGATCAGGGGGCCGGACTCAACTATGGCTACACCTTC	CATSDQGAGLNYGYTF
.	TRBV6-5	.	TRBJ1-5	TGTGCCAGCAGTTTCAGGGAAGAACAGCCCCAGCATTTT	CASSFREEQPQHF
.	TRBV19	.	TRBJ1-3	TGTGCCAGTAGCCTCAACACCATATATTTT	CASSLNTIYF
TRBD2	TRBV7-2	.	TRBJ2-6	TGTGCCAGCAGCTTATGGGCGGGGGGAACCTCTGGGGCCAACGTCCTGACTTTC	CASSLWAGGTSGANVLTF
TRBD1	TRBV19	.	TRBJ1-2	TGTGCCAGTATTGCCACCTCCAGGGGGCTCTATGGCTACACCTTC	CASIATSRGLYGYTF
.	TRBV24-1	once	TRBJ1-4	TGTGCCACCAGTGAAGAAGGGGCTAATGAAAAACTGTTTTTT	CATSEEGANEKLFF
.	TRBV4-3	.	TRBJ1-2	TGCGCCAGCAGCCAGGTCCAGGGATATGGCTACACCTTC	CASSQVQGYGYTF
TRBD1	TRBV6-6	.	TRBJ1-6	TGTGCCAGCAGTCTATTACCGGGACAGAATTCACCCCTCCACTTT	CASSLLPGQNSPLHF
TRBD1	TRBV9	.	TRBJ1-6	TGTGCCAGCAGCGCCCCGGGACAGGGACGAGGACCCCTCCACTTT	CASSAPGQGRGPLHF
.	TRBV24-1	.	TRBJ1-6	TGTGCCACCAGTGATTTGCGCAGGGGATCTAATTCACCCCTCCACTTT	CATSDLRRGSNSPLHF
.	TRBV3-1/TRBV3-2	.	TRBJ2-1	TGTGCCAGCAGCCAGGCCGGGGTCTACTACAATGAGCAGTTCTTC	CASSQAGVYYNEQFF
.	TRBV7-2	few	TRBJ2-3	TGTGCCAGCAGCTTAGTCCAGGGGAAAGATACGCAGTATTTT	CASSLVQGKDTQYF
.	TRBV19	once	TRBJ1-1	TGTGCCAGTAGTATAGATAGGAACACTGAAGCTTTCTTT	CASSIDRNTEAFF
TRBD1	TRBV19	.	TRBJ1-1	TGTGCCAGTAGTCGCGCCGGGACAGGGCGGGAAGCTTTCTTT	CASSRAGTGREAFF